This T cell receptor beta chain was identified in a study of T cell repertoires in cytomegalovirus infection (dated by TCRdb to between 2018 and 2020). Concerning the study at large: Because public TCR beta signatures pointed to carriage of CMV infection together with the matching HLA type, the HLA type of each donor mattered for the analysis. General conclusions and limits of the study: The ex vivo response was dominated by HLA-C-restricted CMV-specific TCR beta clonotypes, which also provided the single most frequent clonotype in two of eight donors. Cumulative frequency of public TCR beta family members discriminated carriers of CMV infection plus the relevant HLA type in this cohort and an independent roughly 320-donor cohort.

Worth noting for this clonotype: Its antigen is unknown. No much larger clone is present one base from it, and per-base qualities are unavailable.

The sequencing machine was an Illumina HiSeq 1500. TCRdb's own reprocessing of the public reads used fastp at Q25 and MiXCR and kept productive beta chains. Duplicate CDR3 protein sequences are folded into a single record with the most common DNA and genes. The sample yields 160,000 or so distinct CDR3 sequences; roughly a quarter were counted once. The ten largest account for roughly 9.7% of the sample. Counted from cysteine to phenylalanine, this CDR3 has 14 amino acids. The sequence is cut down to CDR3 DNA, 42 bases in frame from base 1. V sheds 9 bases and J sheds 4 bases, leaving 16 bases between their ends.

The rearrangement combines TRBV23-1 with TRBJ2-1; the D gene is possibly TRBD1, with 6 bases matching. TRBV23-1 is an ORF, with its function uncertain. The receptor comes from a human donor in good health (CMV status not recorded). Some clones in this sample may be carry-over from other donors' samples. Sequencing was done on a sample of PBMCs. Read as DNA, the sequence is TGCGCCAGTGCCAGGGGCTACGTTTACAATGAGCAGTTCTTC. It encodes CASARGYVYNEQFF.